These 20 T cell receptor beta chains were sequenced from one sample in a study of T-cell reconstitution after alpha-beta-depleted transplantation in children. During its preparation, the TCRbeta library received unique molecular identifiers. MiXCR was run by TCRdb on the PCR reads, yielding one entry per CDR3 protein. The sample consists of 250,000 or so distinct CDR3 sequences, approximately 8.9% of them appearing once. This specimen was PBMCs, mostly from graft donor cells, taken 180 days after TCRalphabeta/CD19-depleted stem cell transplant. The receptors stem from a male patient aged 10-17 years who had a stem cell transplant for acute lymphoblastic leukemia, so the T cells may come from the graft donor.

In its sample, this clonotype was seen many times. The chain has TRBV11-2 and TRBJ2-1; D is perhaps TRBD2 (6 bases). The CDR3 is 14 residues long. V was trimmed by 3 bases and J by 9 bases, leaving 15 bases between them. Per germline, CDR1 SGHAT and CDR2 FQNNGV. The CDR3 nucleotides read TGTGCCAGCAGCTTGGGGCCGAGGCGGGGTGAGCAGTTCTTC. It is translated as CASSLGPRRGEQFF.

This clonotype was seen repeatedly, ten times or more. The V gene is TRBV20-1, the J gene TRBJ2-1; TRBD2 matches at 7 bases. CDR3 length: 15 residues. V dropped 3 bases and J dropped 3; count of bases not matched to a gene: 8. Germline CDR1 DFQATT, CDR2 SNEGSKA (reference sequence). The chain's CDR3 is CSARGGGGFYNEQFF. The DNA of the CDR3 is TGCAGTGCTAGGGGCGGCGGGGGATTCTACAATGAGCAGTTCTTC.

As to this clonotype: A much larger clone differs from this one at a single base, so this may be a read error. The V call is TRBV28, the J call TRBJ2-5; the match to TRBD2 covers 8 bases. CDR3 length: 16 amino acids. Germline CDR1 MDHEN, CDR2 SYDVKM. CDR3 in DNA: TGTGCCGGCAGTCCCGCATTAGCGGGGCCCGGGGAGACCCAGTACTTC. Protein product: CAGSPALAGPGETQYF.

This clonotype was seen many times. The V and J genes are TRBV28 and TRBJ2-5; TRBD1 might be the D (5 bases). Germline loops: CDR1 MDHEN, CDR2 SYDVKM. The CDR3 length is 14 residues. The V end was cut by 10 bases, the J end by 1 base, with 16 bases between. The CDR3 sequence: CATLTDAPQETQYF. CDR3 bases: TGTGCCACTTTGACAGATGCCCCCCAAGAGACCCAGTACTTC.

This rearrangement joins TRBV13 to TRBJ2-4; 7 bases align to TRBD1. CDR3 length: 12 amino acids. Germline CDR1 and CDR2: PRHDT and FYEKMQ (reference sequence). V lost 4 bases to trimming and J lost 8 bases; unmatched junction nucleotides: 2. The CDR3 DNA reads as TGTGCCAGCAGCTCCACAGGGGACATTCAGTACTTC. It yields the protein CASSSTGDIQYF.

This clonotype was observed at least ten times. The J gene is TRBJ2-1, the V gene TRBV4-1, with D possibly matching TRBD2 (5 bases). This CDR3 spans 15 amino acids. CDR1 is MGHRA, CDR2 YSYEKL, per germline. Trimming removed 2 bases from V and 4 bases from J, with 12 bases in between. The CDR3 DNA reads TGCGCCAGCAGCCAATACCTGACGGGGTACAATGAGCAGTTCTTC. Translation gives CASSQYLTGYNEQFF.

The sample holds many counts of this clonotype. This chain joins TRBV6-5 and TRBJ1-2; 7 bases map to TRBD1. This CDR3 is 15 amino acids long. J was trimmed by 4 bases and V by 7 bases; bases with no gene match: 12. The germline V gene encodes CDR1 MNHEY and CDR2 SVGAGI. The CDR3 sequence: CASTPSKGAGYGYTF. Written as DNA, the CDR3 is TGTGCCAGCACTCCTAGTAAGGGGGCAGGCTATGGCTACACCTTC.

The chain joins TRBV7-6 to TRBJ2-1, with D possibly matching TRBD1 (6 bases). Germline CDR1 and CDR2: SGHVS and FNYEAQ. The CDR3 spans 17 residues. V lost 5 bases to trimming and J lost 0 bases, with 17 bases between them. The CDR3 DNA reads as TGTGCCAGCAGCCACTTGAGTGGGGGCCTCTCCTACAATGAGCAGTTCTTC. The encoded protein is CASSHLSGGLSYNEQFF. The whole variable domain, filled in from reference TRBV7-6 and TRBJ2-1, reads GAGVSQSPRYKVTKRGQDVALRCDPISGHVSLYWYRQALGQGPEFLTYFNYEAQQDKSGLPNDRFSAERPEGSISTLTIQRTEQRDSAMYRCASSHLSGGLSYNEQFFGPGTRLTVL.

This clonotype was recorded many times. The V and J genes are TRBV6-1 and TRBJ1-5; 9 bases fit TRBD1. J gave up 0 bases and V 6 bases, and 6 bases lay outside the gene matches. This CDR3 contains 16 residues. CDR1 MNHNS and CDR2 SASEGT come from the germline V gene. The CDR3 region is CASRALGQGSNQPQHF. The CDR3 DNA follows: TGTGCCAGCAGAGCCCTGGGACAGGGTAGCAATCAGCCCCAGCATTTT.

This clonotype was detected ten times or more. The gene calls are TRBV4-3 and TRBJ1-1; D remains unclear. The germline gives CDR1 LGHNA, CDR2 YSLEER. The length of the CDR3 is 16 residues. With 0 bases removed from V and 3 bases from J, the gap between germline ends came to 14 bases. CDR3: CASSQDLREGDTEAFF. The DNA for the CDR3 is TGCGCCAGCAGCCAAGATTTGAGGGAAGGCGACACTGAAGCTTTCTTT.

The table lists this clonotype with a few counts. The chain combines TRBV11-1 with TRBJ2-7, with 8 bases aligning to TRBD2. The germline V gene encodes CDR1 SGHAT and CDR2 FQDESV (reference sequence). This CDR3 region has 18 residues. Trimming removed 2 bases from V and 4 bases from J; junction bases left unmatched: 16. CDR3 sequence (DNA): TGTGCCAGCAGCTTACGACCCGGAGGTTTAGCGGGACCATACGAGCAGTACTTC. It translates to CASSLRPGGLAGPYEQYF.

This clonotype occurred many times. V usage is TRBV7-2 and J usage is TRBJ2-2; perhaps TRBD1 as D (6 bases). Germline V gene lookup returns CDR1 SGHTA and CDR2 FQGNSA. This CDR3 has 15 residues. The V end lost 5 bases, the J end lost 2 bases, and 12 bases lay between the germline ends. The CDR3 nucleotides are TGTGCCAGCAGCCCACAGGGTAAAAACACCGGGGAGCTGTTTTTT. Translation gives CASSPQGKNTGELFF.

This clonotype showed up many times. The junction and the germline gene differ at one end; a read error may be behind it. V gene TRBV9 combines with J gene TRBJ2-1, with a weak D call TRBD1 (5 bases). The CDR3 has 15 amino acids. Germline assignment: CDR1 SGDLS and CDR2 YYNGEE. The CDR3 is CASSSALDRNNEHFF. The CDR3 DNA follows: TGTGCCAGCAGCAGCGCCCTTGACAGAAACAATGAGCATTTCTTC.

This clonotype was seen ten or more times. The V gene is TRBV7-2, the J gene TRBJ2-3; D gene ambiguous. Between the trimmed V and J ends, which lost 8 bases and 3 bases, there was a span of 12 bases. The CDR3 sequence is 13 residues long. CDR1 SGHTA and CDR2 FQGNSA come from the germline V gene. CDR3 sequence (DNA): TGTGCCAGCTCTAACCCTCGTACAGATACGCAGTATTTT. As protein: CASSNPRTDTQYF. Using reference TRBV7-2 and TRBJ2-3 for the parts outside the CDR3, the full variable domain is GAGVSQSPSNKVTEKGKDVELRCDPISGHTALYWYRQSLGQGLEFLIYFQGNSAPDKSGLPSDRFSAERTGGSVSTLTIQRTQQEDSAVYLCASSNPRTDTQYFGPGTRLTVL.

This clonotype was recorded a few times. V usage is TRBV3-1 and J usage is TRBJ1-5, with D perhaps matching TRBD1 (5 bases). V dropped 4 bases and J dropped 4 bases, with 14 bases sitting between them. The CDR3 contains 15 residues. Germline V gene data show CDR1 as LGHDT and CDR2 as YNNKEL (reference sequence). CDR3 protein: CASSRTTDQNQPQHF. CDR3 bases: TGTGCCAGCAGCCGTACGACAGATCAAAATCAGCCCCAGCATTTT.

In this sample, this clonotype turned up many times. V is TRBV12-3 or TRBV12-4 and J is TRBJ2-1; D not certain. With 3 bases removed from V and 5 bases from J, the gap between germline ends came to 14 bases. The CDR3 spans 15 residues. Here the CDR3 reads CASSFSRGTNNEQFF. CDR3 bases: TGTGCCAGCAGTTTTTCGCGAGGAACAAACAATGAGCAGTTCTTC.

This clonotype has at least ten counts. The rearrangement uses TRBV13 and TRBJ2-7; tentatively, D is TRBD1 or TRBD2 (5 bases each). CDR3 size: 15 residues. Trimming took off 5 bases at V and 4 bases at J, with 18 bases between the two ends. The germline V gene has CDR1 PRHDT and CDR2 FYEKMQ (reference sequence). DNA of the CDR3: TGTGCCAGCAGCCGGGGCCGGGACCCCCCTTACGAGCAGTACTTC. This translates into CASSRGRDPPYEQYF.

This clonotype was observed many times. V is TRBV28 and J is TRBJ2-3; D remains unclear. The CDR3 contains 15 residues. Germline V gene lookup returns CDR1 MDHEN and CDR2 SYDVKM. Between the trimmed V and J ends, which lost 4 bases and 0 bases, there was a span of 11 bases. CDR3 coding DNA: TGTGCCAGCAGTTCCCCCCACGGGAGCACAGATACGCAGTATTTT. Protein: CASSSPHGSTDTQYF.

In this sample, this clonotype turned up many times. This rearrangement joins TRBV7-9 to TRBJ2-7; a possible D gene is TRBD2 (6 bases). CDR3 size: 14 residues. Germline CDR1 reads SEHNR; CDR2 reads FQNEAQ (reference sequence). The germline V and J ends were trimmed by 0 bases and 4 bases, with 10 bases remaining between them. Here the CDR3 reads CASSLAGLKYEQYF. In DNA, the CDR3 is TGTGCCAGCAGCTTAGCGGGACTGAAATACGAGCAGTACTTC. The full variable domain, in which reference TRBV7-9 and TRBJ2-7 provide the parts outside the CDR3, is DTGVSQNPRHKITKRGQNVTFRCDPISEHNRLYWYRQTLGQGPEFLTYFQNEAQLEKSRLLSDRFSAERPKGSFSTLEIQRTEQGDSAMYLCASSLAGLKYEQYFGPGTRLTVT.

This clonotype was seen many times. This chain connects TRBV25-1 to TRBJ2-2; the D gene is possibly TRBD1 (6 bases). V gave up 10 bases and J gave up 0 bases, with 9 bases separating them. CDR1 MGHDK and CDR2 SYGVNS come from the germline V gene. The CDR3 runs to 13 residues. In DNA, the CDR3 is TGTGCCACCGGGACACCGAACACCGGGGAGCTGTTTTTT. It specifies CATGTPNTGELFF.